The entry that follows covers one T cell receptor beta chain sequence. Its antigen remains unknown. This specimen belongs to a study of human T cells and chemical hapten exposure. Across the whole study: Per-sample TCR yield variation was attributed mainly to small pooled library volume differences.

TCRdb redid the calling of the RACE reads with MiXCR, one entry per CDR3 protein. The data show some 150,000 distinct CDR3 sequences, 10% to 15% seen once. There are 18 residues in the CDR3. The trim removed 4 bases at V and 0 bases at J, leaving 12 bases unmatched. Germline CDR1 reads SGHTA; CDR2 reads FQGTGA. General study results and limits: PT1 expanded TCR counts and patch test score correlated positively.

Time point described: patch test 2, 6 weeks after DPC sensitization. Stated treatment: therapeutic diphenylcyclopropenone sensitization with weekly scalp DPC. Each patch-test visit's blood sample preceded patch application. The study enrolled 18 to 70-year-old alopecia patients suitable for DPC. The TCR sequence derives from a woman in her fifties or sixties with alopecia areata. Some clones in this sample may be carry-over from other donors' samples. Sequenced here: whole blood, sampled in connection with sensitization to the hapten diphenylcyclopropenone (DPC). The chain links TRBV7-3 to TRBJ2-1, with 7 bases identical to TRBD2. The CDR3 protein is CASSSRGSGPLSYNEQFF. The CDR3, as DNA: TGTGCCAGCAGCTCTCGGGGTAGCGGGCCCCTCTCCTACAATGAGCAGTTCTTC.